This entry is about one TCR beta chain. With constant-segment primers, 5'RACE yielded cDNA libraries of TCR alpha and TCR beta that carried sample barcodes and UMIs. TCRdb analysed the 5' RACE reads with MiXCR anew, one entry per CDR3 protein. The table has fewer than 650,000 distinct CDR3 sequences, less than 25% seen once. Germline values: CDR1 MGHRA, CDR2 YSYEKL. With 4 bases clipped from V and 4 bases from J, the junction kept 14 bases outside the gene matches. This CDR3 contains 18 residues. This sample was taken from a study of T-cell memory formation after mild COVID-19. As for the study in general: Most TCR clusters belonged to a single donor.

This clonotype originated in an adult woman who had mild COVID-19 (a few samples of this study predate the infection). Cell type and time point are not known. The V and J genes are TRBV4-1 and TRBJ2-2; TRBD2 matches 8 bases. The sequenced sample consisted of PBMCs or a T cell subset sorted from them (not recorded which). CDR3 protein: CASSPVIGAGGSTGELFF. The CDR3 bases are TGCGCCAGCAGCCCCGTAATAGGGGCGGGGGGTAGCACCGGGGAGCTGTTTTTT.